The entry that follows covers one TCR beta chain sequence. The sample comes from a study of blood T cell repertoires in COVID-19. Background on the study: Samples of COVID-19 (acute and convalescent) were obtained from the United States, Italy and Spain. Nucleic acid was either cDNA or gDNA, and it came from T cells, B-cell-depleted T cells, or PBMCs.

Authors' methods: Reference gene primer amplification gave nucleated cell count estimates. The assay was immunoSEQ multiplex PCR, and TCRdb's table has in-frame clones only and misses some. The V and J calls and clone size are taken from that table; D and trimming were inferred from the DNA. The sample comprises more than 200,000 clones, approximately 84% of which are singletons, and about 4.2% rests with the top ten. The germline CDR1 and CDR2 sequences are SGHVS and FQNEAQ. After removal of 5 bases from V and 6 bases from J, the junction contained 6 bases not matched to a gene. The CDR3 length is 13 residues.

The TCR comes from a man in his fifties with active or convalescent COVID-19. The chain uses TRBV7-8 and TRBJ1-2, with 7 bases that match TRBD1. Sequencing was done on a sample of peripheral blood. The CDR3 here is CASSPGTENGYTF. CDR3 bases: TGTGCCAGCAGCCCCGGGACAGAAAATGGCTACACCTTC.